This T cell receptor (beta chain) was sequenced during a study of blood T cells in healthy people across ages (dated by TCRdb to between 2014 and 2017). In terms of the full investigation: In model experiments, template switching captured about one uniquely barcoded TCR beta cDNA molecule for every two T cells. Age-related changes in TCR beta repertoire diversity were measured in the study by deep sequencing normalized with unique cDNA molecular identifiers. Donors were grouped into four age groups: young (average roughly 16 years), middle-aged (under 40), aged (over 55) and long-lived (about 82). Donors of different ages were randomly distributed across sequencing lanes to avoid experimental bias. The study analyzed two additional independent replicas of 1 million unique cDNA reads from the same blood draw for two donors, one aged 18 to 29 and one aged 80 or older. Overall results and qualifications from the work: Compared with the aged group, the long-lived group had more naive CD4+ T cells, fewer expanded clones and increased TCR diversity, a pattern suggesting age selection. A strong correlation was found between observed TCR beta diversity and the percentage of naive T cells measured by flow cytometry. Total diversity estimates from one million sequenced T cells were considered lower bounds and underestimates. Because profiling used bulk unsorted PBMCs, naive and antigen-experienced compartments could not be compared conclusively. Because donor CMV infection status was unknown, age-related changes in expanded clonotypes were potentially confounded. As age increased, observed TCR beta diversity per million T cells dropped in a roughly linear way, and a significant reduction was already evident by age around 41.

As for this clonotype: No cognate antigen has been identified for it. No per-base quality is available; no much larger clone lies one base away.

The germline V gene (reference sequence) provides CDR1 SGHNT and CDR2 YYREEE. The CDR3 goes from the cysteine to the phenylalanine over 13 residues. The DNA shown is the 39-base CDR3, in frame from base 1. Receptor amplification or capture employed 5' RACE. TCRdb names Illumina HiSeq 2500 as the instrument used. A second PCR of about 6 to 11 cycles was performed with a sample-barcoded 5' primer and a J-beta primer mix. A template-switch 5' adaptor carrying 12 random nucleotides introduced a unique molecular identifier onto each TCR beta cDNA molecule. Each sample yielded at least 2.5 million CDR3-containing paired-end reads. First-strand cDNA was synthesized from all RNA with the Mint cDNA synthesis kit, primed by a TRBC-specific oligonucleotide. Following uracil-DNA glycosylase treatment, all cDNA underwent a first 18-cycle PCR with the universal primers M1SS and BC2_uni_R. As for how the authors treated the data: Normalization of each sample was performed by random selection of 1 million high-quality reads, each carrying a distinct molecular identifier. Reads sharing molecular identifiers were discarded rather than binned into consensus sequences. MiTCR, set to a Q25 quality threshold and the strictest error-elimination algorithm, was used for CDR3 identification, clonotype clustering and error correction. A nonparametric unseen species model with Euler transformation was used to estimate lower-bound total TCR beta diversity. The public reads were run again by TCRdb, first through fastp at Q25 and then through MiXCR, and only productive beta chains were kept. Entries are consolidated by CDR3 protein sequence, retaining the most common genes and DNA. It is TCRdb's table, rather than the study itself, that gives the V and J calls and clone size. The sample table shows hundreds of thousands of distinct CDR3 sequences, and more than 50% are seen once. Clones ranked in the top ten supply roughly 24% of the sample.

The donors were 40 or so Caucasian individuals from Russia, aged roughly 6 to 100 years, who were systemically healthy. Roughly 11 milliliters of peripheral blood were drawn from each donor into EDTA-treated Vacutainer tubes. Ficoll-Paque density-gradient centrifugation was used to isolate PBMCs, with at least 6 million obtained per sample. Trizol reagent was used to extract total RNA from PBMCs, with at least 6 micrograms per sample. Naive CD45RAhigh/CD27high T cell percentages were measured by flow cytometry on a PBMC aliquot from every donor. Sequenced input: blood. Here the chain combines TRBV5-4 and TRBJ2-4, with the D gene call left open. The end of the DNA fits TRBJ2-7 better, so the J call may be wrong. This clonotype originated in a man aged 35 to 55 in good health. The CDR3 region reads CASSLVHDGEQYF. The nucleotide sequence reads TGTGCCAGCAGCTTGGTCCACGACGGCGAGCAGTACTTC.